This is a list of T cell receptor beta chains from one sample in a study of Graves' ophthalmopathy and Graves' hyperthyroidism. TCRdb reprocessed the multiplex PCR reads via MiXCR and lists one record per CDR3 protein. Of some 1.1 million distinct CDR3 sequences listed, 35% to 40% are singletons. The sequencing sample was made of peripheral blood or thyroid tissue (not recorded which). The receptors shown here come from an adult man with Graves' hyperthyroidism. Each CDR3 is given with its conserved first and last residue. D genes are given only for firm matches. Expanded clones get a size class; other rows say once, few or many, or leave the size out.

D,size,length,V,J,CDR3,DNA
.,.,16,TRBV4-3,TRBJ1-1,CASSQEVWKGNTEAFF,TGCGCCAGCAGCCAAGAAGTGTGGAAAGGGAACACTGAAGCTTTCTTT
.,.,15,TRBV20-1,TRBJ1-1,CSAREFLGPTTEAFF,TGCAGTGCTAGAGAATTTCTTGGGCCAACCACCGAAGCTTTCTTT
TRBD1,.,14,TRBV12-3/TRBV12-4,TRBJ1-5,CASSWGQTAQPQHF,TGTGCCAGCAGTTGGGGACAGACGGCGCAGCCCCAGCATTTT
TRBD2,.,13,TRBV20-1,TRBJ2-5,CSRRGLVLETKYF,TGCAGCCGACGGGGACTAGTTCTAGAGACCAAGTACTTC
.,few,14,TRBV5-1,TRBJ1-4,CASSIQGSNEKLFF,TGCGCCAGCAGCATTCAGGGGAGTAATGAAAAACTGTTTTTT
TRBD1,many,14,TRBV12-3/TRBV12-4,TRBJ2-7,CASSTRGLMNEQYF,TGTGCCAGCAGCACCAGGGGGCTCATGAACGAGCAGTACTTC
.,many,11,TRBV7-9,TRBJ2-7,CASSFEYEQYF,TGTGCCAGCAGCTTTGAATACGAGCAGTACTTC
.,.,12,TRBV7-9,TRBJ2-5,CASSVVTETQYF,TGTGCCAGCAGCGTAGTGACGGAGACCCAGTACTTC
TRBD1,.,16,TRBV19,TRBJ1-5,CASREDRGAANQPQHF,TGTGCCAGTAGGGAGGACAGGGGGGCAGCGAATCAGCCCCAGCATTTT
.,.,15,TRBV5-1,TRBJ1-5,CVSSQNQRQDQPQHF,TGCGTCAGCAGCCAAAACCAGCGCCAAGATCAGCCCCAGCATTTT
.,many,13,TRBV24-1,TRBJ2-2,CATKNRNTGELFF,TGTGCCACCAAAAACAGGAACACCGGGGAGCTGTTTTTT
.,few,11,TRBV5-8,TRBJ1-6,CASSLGQTLHF,TGTGCCAGCAGCTTGGGACAGACCCTCCACTTT
.,many,12,TRBV20-1,TRBJ2-7,CSASQDSYEQYF,TGCAGTGCTAGTCAGGACTCCTACGAGCAGTACTTC
TRBD2,few,15,TRBV7-8,TRBJ2-2,CASSYPGGNTGELFF,TGTGCCAGCAGTTACCCGGGGGGGAACACCGGGGAGCTGTTTTTT
.,.,14,TRBV7-2,TRBJ2-7,CASSLVEDQPQQYF,TGTGCCAGCAGCTTAGTGGAGGATCAGCCCCAGCAGTACTTC
.,.,13,TRBV15,TRBJ2-1,CATSRPGYNEQFF,TGTGCCACCAGCAGACCAGGCTACAATGAGCAGTTCTTC
.,few,16,TRBV29-1,TRBJ2-5,CSVVGPDTGHQETQYF,TGCAGCGTTGTAGGACCCGATACAGGGCACCAAGAGACCCAGTACTTC
TRBD1,.,14,TRBV12-5,TRBJ2-7,CASSLQGSGFEQYF,TGTGCCAGCAGTTTACAGGGGTCAGGTTTCGAGCAGTACTTC
.,.,13,TRBV20-1,TRBJ2-7,CSARQLVLNEQYF,TGCAGTGCTAGACAGCTTGTCTTGAACGAGCAGTACTTC
.,.,16,TRBV29-1,TRBJ2-5,CSARPTLWGAQEAQYF,TGCAGCGCTCGGCCCACGCTCTGGGGTGCCCAAGAGGCCCAGTACTTC
.,.,13,TRBV7-9,TRBJ1-1,CASSLEGTFEAFF,TGTGCCAGCAGCTTAGAGGGGACCTTTGAAGCTTTCTTT
.,.,16,TRBV19,TRBJ2-3,CASSPLTGRSTDTQYF,TGTGCCAGTAGTCCCCTAACGGGGCGAAGCACAGATACGCAGTATTTT
TRBD1,.,14,TRBV2,TRBJ1-2,CASSSGTGANGYTF,TGTGCCAGCAGCTCCGGGACAGGGGCCAATGGCTACACCTTC
.,many,15,TRBV20-1,TRBJ1-2,CSASPSSDGVYGYTF,TGCAGTGCTAGTCCTTCCTCAGACGGTGTCTATGGCTACACCTTC
.,few,16,TRBV6-5,TRBJ1-5,CASSYGSRAQDQPQHF,TGTGCCAGCAGTTACGGTTCCCGGGCCCAAGATCAGCCCCAGCATTTT
TRBD2,.,15,TRBV7-8,TRBJ2-7,CASSWGLAGGGELYF,TGTGCCAGCAGCTGGGGACTAGCGGGGGGCGGGGAGCTGTACTTC
.,many,13,TRBV5-8,TRBJ1-1,CASSLWRGTEAFF,TGTGCCAGCAGCTTGTGGAGGGGGACTGAAGCTTTCTTT
TRBD1,.,16,TRBV10-2,TRBJ1-2,CASSEPDRGHNYGYTF,TGCGCCAGCAGTGAGCCGGACAGGGGTCATAACTATGGCTACACCTTC
TRBD1,.,13,TRBV6-1,TRBJ2-7,CASKGQGVDEQYF,TGTGCCAGCAAGGGACAGGGGGTGGACGAGCAGTACTTC
.,many,15,TRBV9,TRBJ2-7,CASSVGVTASYEQYF,TGTGCCAGCAGCGTAGGTGTGACAGCCTCCTACGAGCAGTACTTC
.,.,14,TRBV10-3,TRBJ1-6,CAISFNQAISPLHF,TGTGCCATCAGTTTCAACCAGGCCATTTCACCCCTCCACTTT
.,.,12,TRBV9,TRBJ2-5,CATPGLQETQYF,TGTGCTACCCCGGGGCTTCAAGAGACCCAGTACTTC
.,.,14,TRBV7-2,TRBJ2-7,CASSLAPVMVEQYF,TGTGCCAGCAGCTTAGCGCCGGTGATGGTGGAGCAGTACTTC
TRBD2,.,15,TRBV12-3/TRBV12-4,TRBJ2-2,CASSPPGLTTGELFF,TGTGCCAGCAGTCCACCGGGACTAACCACCGGGGAGCTGTTTTTT
.,.,14,TRBV29-1,TRBJ2-5,CSVEDGGAPETQYF,TGCAGCGTTGAAGATGGGGGGGCCCCAGAGACCCAGTACTTC
TRBD2,few,16,TRBV7-9,TRBJ2-7,CASSQPTSASSYEQYF,TGCGCCAGCAGCCAACCGACTAGCGCTAGCTCCTACGAGCAGTACTTC
TRBD1,.,17,TRBV5-6,TRBJ1-5,CASSLFRQGVSNQPQHF,TGTGCCAGCAGCTTGTTCCGACAGGGGGTTAGCAATCAGCCCCAGCATTTT
.,many,14,TRBV13,TRBJ2-2,CASSAGGPTGELFF,TGTGCCAGCAGTGCAGGCGGACCCACCGGGGAGCTGTTTTTT
TRBD1,many,15,TRBV24-1,TRBJ1-2,CATSGGQGTNYGYTF,TGTGCCACCAGTGGAGGACAGGGTACTAACTATGGCTACACCTTC
TRBD1,.,14,TRBV9,TRBJ1-2,CASSSEAGGFGYTF,TGTGCCAGCAGCTCGGAGGCAGGGGGCTTTGGCTACACCTTC
.,many,14,TRBV29-1,TRBJ2-7,CSVVGSGAATEQYF,TGCAGCGTTGTGGGGTCGGGGGCCGCCACAGAGCAGTACTTC
.,medium-sized,15,TRBV19,TRBJ1-2,CASSVDSWGNYGYTF,TGTGCCAGTAGTGTCGACAGCTGGGGTAACTATGGCTACACCTTC